The clone carrying this T cell receptor (beta chain) was observed a single time. Its antigen remains unidentified. This sample is part of a study of OX40 agonist ivuxolimab in advanced cancers. Study-wide results and caveats: Normalized T-cell clonal expansion was also low in some nonresponders.

The assay was immunoSEQ multiplex PCR, and TCRdb's table has in-frame clones only and misses some. Of approximately 59,000 clones listed, approximately 80% are singletons. Germline-derived CDR1 and CDR2 are SEHNR and FQNEAQ (reference sequence). V lost 3 bases to trimming and J lost 2 bases; unmatched junction nucleotides: 7. This CDR3 region has 16 residues. This sequence was found in an adult with an advanced solid tumor such as melanoma, head and neck, liver or kidney cancer. The J gene is TRBJ1-3, the V gene TRBV7-9, with 7 bases lining up with TRBD1. The specimen was CD4+ or CD8+ T cells sorted from blood, collected in a trial of the OX40 agonist ivuxolimab. CDR3 sequence reads: CASSLGTGTAGNTIYF. DNA of the CDR3: TGTGCCAGCAGCTTGGGGACCGGGACAGCTGGAAACACCATATATTTT.